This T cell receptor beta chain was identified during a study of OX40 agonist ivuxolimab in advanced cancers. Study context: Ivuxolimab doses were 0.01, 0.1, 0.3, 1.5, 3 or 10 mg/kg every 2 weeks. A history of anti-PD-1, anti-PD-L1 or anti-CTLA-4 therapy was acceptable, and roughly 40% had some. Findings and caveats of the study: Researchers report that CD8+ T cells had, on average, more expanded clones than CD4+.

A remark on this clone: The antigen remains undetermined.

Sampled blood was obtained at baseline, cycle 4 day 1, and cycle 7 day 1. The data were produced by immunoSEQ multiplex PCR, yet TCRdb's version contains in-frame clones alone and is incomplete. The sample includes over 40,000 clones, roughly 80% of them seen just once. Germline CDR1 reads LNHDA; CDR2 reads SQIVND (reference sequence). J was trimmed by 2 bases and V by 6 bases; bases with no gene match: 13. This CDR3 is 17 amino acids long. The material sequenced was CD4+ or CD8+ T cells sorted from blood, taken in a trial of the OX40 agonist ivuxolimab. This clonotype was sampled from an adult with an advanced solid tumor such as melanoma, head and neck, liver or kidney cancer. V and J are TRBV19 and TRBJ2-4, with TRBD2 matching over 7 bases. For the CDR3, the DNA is TGTGCCAGTAGCCCCGTAACGGGGAGGGAACCCAAAAACATTCAGTACTTC. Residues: CASSPVTGREPKNIQYF.